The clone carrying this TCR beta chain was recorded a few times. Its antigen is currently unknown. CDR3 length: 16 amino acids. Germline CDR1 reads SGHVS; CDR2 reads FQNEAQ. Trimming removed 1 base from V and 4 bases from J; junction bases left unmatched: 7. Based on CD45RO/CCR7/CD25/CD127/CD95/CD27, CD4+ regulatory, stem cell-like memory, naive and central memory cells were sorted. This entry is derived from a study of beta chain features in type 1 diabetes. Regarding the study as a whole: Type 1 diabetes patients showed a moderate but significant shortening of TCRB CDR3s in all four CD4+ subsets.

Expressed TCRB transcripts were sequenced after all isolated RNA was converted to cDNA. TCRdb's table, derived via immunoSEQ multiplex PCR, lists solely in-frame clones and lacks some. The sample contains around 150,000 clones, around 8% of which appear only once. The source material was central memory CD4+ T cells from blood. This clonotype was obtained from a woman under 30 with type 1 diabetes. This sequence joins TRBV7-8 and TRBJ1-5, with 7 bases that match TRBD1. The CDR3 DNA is TGTGCCAGCAGCTTAGTCCCAGGACAGGTAAATCAGCCCCAGCATTTT. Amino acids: CASSLVPGQVNQPQHF.